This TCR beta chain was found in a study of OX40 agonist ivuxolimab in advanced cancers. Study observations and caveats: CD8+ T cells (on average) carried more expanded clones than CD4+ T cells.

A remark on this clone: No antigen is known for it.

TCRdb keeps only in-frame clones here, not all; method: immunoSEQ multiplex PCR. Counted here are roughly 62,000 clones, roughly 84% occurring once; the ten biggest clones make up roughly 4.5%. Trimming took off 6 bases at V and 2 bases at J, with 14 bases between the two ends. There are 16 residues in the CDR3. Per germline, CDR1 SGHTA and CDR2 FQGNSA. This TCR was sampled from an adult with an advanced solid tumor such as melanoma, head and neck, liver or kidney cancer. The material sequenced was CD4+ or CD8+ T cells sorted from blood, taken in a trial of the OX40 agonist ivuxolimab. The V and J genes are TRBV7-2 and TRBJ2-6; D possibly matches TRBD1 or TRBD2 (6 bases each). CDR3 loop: CASRRGGSAGANVLTF. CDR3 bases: TGTGCCAGCAGAAGAGGGGGGAGCGCTGGGGCCAACGTCCTGACTTTC.